These 7 T cell receptor beta chains were sequenced from one sample in a study of blood T cell repertoires in COVID-19. Assay used: immunoSEQ multiplex PCR; TCRdb lists only in-frame clones, some missing. Of over 250,000 clones listed, about 90% are singletons. Sequenced: peripheral blood. The receptors derive from a person between 18 and 35 years old with COVID-19, enrolled during active disease.

In this sample, this clone turned up a few times. The chain links TRBV18 to TRBJ2-6; the match to TRBD1 covers 9 bases. CDR1 KGHSH and CDR2 LQKENI come from the germline V gene. The CDR3 sequence is 17 residues long. The V gene end was trimmed by 4 bases and the J gene end by 0 bases; junction bases not matched to a gene: 4. The chain's CDR3 is CASSRGTGNSGANVLTF. Here the CDR3 DNA reads TGTGCCAGCTCACGCGGGACAGGGAACTCTGGGGCCAACGTCCTGACTTTC.

The V gene is TRBV19, the J gene TRBJ1-1; TRBD1 might be the D (6 bases). V lost 3 bases, J lost 3 bases, and 11 bases lay in between. The length of the CDR3 is 14 residues. Germline CDR1 reads LNHDA; CDR2 reads SQIVND (reference sequence). CDR3 protein: CASSINRAYTEAFF. CDR3 nucleotide sequence: TGTGCCAGTAGTATTAACAGGGCTTACACTGAAGCTTTCTTT.

V and J are TRBV5-1 and TRBJ2-5, with D tentatively TRBD2 (6 bases). With 2 bases removed from V and 1 base from J, the gap between germline ends came to 9 bases. Germline V gives CDR1 SGHRS, CDR2 YFSETQ. The CDR3 is 14 amino acids. CDR3 nucleotides: TGCGCCAGCAGCTTTAGCGGAGTCCAAGAGACCCAGTACTTC. Protein sequence: CASSFSGVQETQYF.

This clone has only one observation. The V and J genes are TRBV11-2 and TRBJ2-7; D is possibly TRBD2 (6 bases). Germline loops: CDR1 SGHAT, CDR2 FQNNGV. This CDR3 is built from 14 residues. V was shortened by 4 bases and J by 0 bases, with 10 bases between the two germline ends. In DNA form, the CDR3 reads TGTGCCAGCAGCTGGGGACTTAGCTCCTACGAGCAGTACTTC. The encoded protein is CASSWGLSSYEQYF.

The chain has TRBV7-3 and TRBJ2-3; 7 positions agree with TRBD2. Germline values: CDR1 SGHTA, CDR2 FQGTGA. This CDR3 spans 14 amino acids. Losses at the gene ends were 5 bases for V and 4 bases for J; bases not matched to a gene: 6. DNA of the CDR3: TGTGCCAGCAGCCCTGGGACTACCCCAGATACGCAGTATTTT. Protein product: CASSPGTTPDTQYF.

The J gene is TRBJ1-4, the V gene TRBV4-2; 9 bases match TRBD1. CDR1 is LGHNA, CDR2 YNFKEQ, per germline. The CDR3 has 15 residues. V lost 5 bases, J lost 4 bases, and 5 bases stayed unmatched. In nucleotides, the CDR3 is TGTGCCAGCAGCGGACGGACAGGGGTTAATGAAAAACTGTTTTTT. Its translation is CASSGRTGVNEKLFF.

The J gene is TRBJ2-1, the V gene TRBV5-4; TRBD2 agrees at 11 bases. In germline, CDR1 is SGHNT, CDR2 YYREEE (reference sequence). V shed 4 bases, J shed 7 bases, and the junction held 7 bases outside the gene matches. The CDR3 runs 15 residues. DNA for the CDR3: TGTGCCAGCAGCCGGACTAGCGGGCCGGGTAATGAGCAGTTCTTC. Encoded protein: CASSRTSGPGNEQFF.